Included here is one T cell receptor beta chain sequence, with context. Its antigen is unidentified. The source of the sample is a study of cytomegalovirus exposure and HLA in healthy donors. Study as a whole: The same platform was used for the roughly 120 validation repertoires as for the 666 first-cohort repertoires, as reported in a later analysis.

V was trimmed by 5 bases and J by 2 bases, leaving 13 bases between them. CDR1 is SGHVS, CDR2 FQNEAQ, per germline. The CDR3 is 14 amino acids. Study results and limitations: The study designated some 180 TCR beta chains cytomegalovirus-associated. According to reports, the classifier identified cytomegalovirus status with high specificity and sensitivity. A later analysis found first-cohort TCR clusters tended to co-occur in the 130 or so validation repertoires.

TCRdb's copy holds only in-frame clones and misses some; the assay was immunoSEQ multiplex PCR. The sample yields 250,000 to 350,000 clones, 70% to 90% seen once. This chain connects TRBV7-8 to TRBJ2-7; TRBD2 is a possible D gene (5 bases). The sample comprised PBMCs. The sequence was collected from a young woman in good health and CMV-seronegative. The CDR3 DNA is TGTGCCAGCAGCGCTACCCCGGGGACCTACGAGCAGTACTTC. It specifies CASSATPGTYEQYF.